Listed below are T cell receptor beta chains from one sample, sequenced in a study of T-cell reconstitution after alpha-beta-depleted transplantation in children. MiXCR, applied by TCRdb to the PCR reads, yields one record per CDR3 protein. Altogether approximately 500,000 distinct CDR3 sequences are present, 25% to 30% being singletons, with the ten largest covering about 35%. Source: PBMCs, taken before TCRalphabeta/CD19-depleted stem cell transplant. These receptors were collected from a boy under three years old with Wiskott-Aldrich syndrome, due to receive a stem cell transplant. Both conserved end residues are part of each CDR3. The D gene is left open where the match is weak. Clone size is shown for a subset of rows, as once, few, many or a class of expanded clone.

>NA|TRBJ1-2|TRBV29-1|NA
TGCAGCGTTGAAGAGTACGGTTATGGCTACACCTTC
CSVEEYGYGYTF
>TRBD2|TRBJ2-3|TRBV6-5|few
TGTGCCAGCAGTTCCCTACTAGCGGGAGTAGGTCCAGATACGCAGTATTTT
CASSSLLAGVGPDTQYF
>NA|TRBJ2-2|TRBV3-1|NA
TGTGCCAGCAGCCAGTCAGGGGGGGAGCTGTTTTTT
CASSQSGGELFF
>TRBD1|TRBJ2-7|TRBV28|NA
TGTGCCAGCAGTTCACCGGGACAGTCCTACGAGCAGTACTTC
CASSSPGQSYEQYF
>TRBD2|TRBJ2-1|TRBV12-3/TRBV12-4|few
TGTGCCAGCAGTCCCAGGACTAGCCCACAGTTCTTC
CASSPRTSPQFF
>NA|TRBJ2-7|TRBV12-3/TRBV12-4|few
TGTGCCAGCAGTTTAGCGGAAATGGGCTACGAGCAGTACTTC
CASSLAEMGYEQYF
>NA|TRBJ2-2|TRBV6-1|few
TGTGCCACCGGGACCGGGGTTGTGTGGGACACCGGGGAGCTGTTTTTT
CATGTGVVWDTGELFF
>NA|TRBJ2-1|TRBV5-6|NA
TGTGCCAGCAGCTTGGGGCGGACCGGCCTGAGTAGCGATGAGCAGTTCTTC
CASSLGRTGLSSDEQFF
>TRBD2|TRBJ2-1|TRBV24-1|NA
TGTGCCACGGCTAGCGGGACGTTGGAGCAGTTCTTC
CATASGTLEQFF
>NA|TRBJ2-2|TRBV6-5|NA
TGTGCCAGCAGTTTGGAGGACATTAACACCGGGGAGCTGTTTTTT
CASSLEDINTGELFF
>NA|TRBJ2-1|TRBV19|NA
TGTGCCAGTAGTGTCCGGGAGAAGGTTTACAATGAGCAGTTCTTC
CASSVREKVYNEQFF
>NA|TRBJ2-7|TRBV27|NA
TGTGCCAGCAGTAAGTTGGCGGGACCTTGGGAGCAGTACTTC
CASSKLAGPWEQYF
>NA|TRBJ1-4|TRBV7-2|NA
TGTGCCAGCAGCTTAGCTACAGGGTTTGGTGAAAAACTGTTTTTT
CASSLATGFGEKLFF
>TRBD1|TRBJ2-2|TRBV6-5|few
TGTGCCAGCAGTTACTGGGCAGGGGGAACCGGGGAGCTGTTTTTT
CASSYWAGGTGELFF
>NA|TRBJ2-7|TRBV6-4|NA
TGTGCCAGCAGTCCACTCCGGGACGAGCAGTACTTC
CASSPLRDEQYF
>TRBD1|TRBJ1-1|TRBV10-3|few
TGTGCCACCTATACAGGGGCGAACACTGAAGCTTTCTTT
CATYTGANTEAFF
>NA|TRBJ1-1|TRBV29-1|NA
TGCAGCGTTGAAGATGCGGGCGGGGTCTCTGAAGCTTTCTTT
CSVEDAGGVSEAFF
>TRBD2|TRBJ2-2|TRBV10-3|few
TGTGCCATCAGTGACCGGGGTGGACTAGCGGGAGGGCCGGTCACCGGGGAGCTGTTTTTT
CAISDRGGLAGGPVTGELFF
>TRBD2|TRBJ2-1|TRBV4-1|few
TGCGCCAGCAGCCAAGACAGCGGGGTCTACAATGAGCAGTTCTTC
CASSQDSGVYNEQFF
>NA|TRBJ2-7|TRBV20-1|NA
TGCAGTGCTAGGGAAGCAGCGGACGAGCAGTACTTC
CSAREAADEQYF
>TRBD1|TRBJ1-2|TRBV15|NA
TGTGCCACCAGCAGAGATCGGGACAGGGTTCTCCTCTATGGCTACACCTTC
CATSRDRDRVLLYGYTF
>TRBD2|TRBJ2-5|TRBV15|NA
TGTGCCACCAGCAGAGCTAGCGGGGAGACCCAGTACTTC
CATSRASGETQYF
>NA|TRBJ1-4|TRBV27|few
TGTGCCAGCAGTTTTCTTCCGGGGGTCGGTGAAAAACTGTTTTTT
CASSFLPGVGEKLFF
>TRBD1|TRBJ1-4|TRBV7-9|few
TGTGCCAGCAGCAGGAGGACAGGGGCCGTTGAAAAACTGTTTTTT
CASSRRTGAVEKLFF
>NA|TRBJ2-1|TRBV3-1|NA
TGTGCCAGCAGCCAGGGGGGGGGGTTAGGACAGGGATCCAATGAGCAGTTCTTC
CASSQGGGLGQGSNEQFF
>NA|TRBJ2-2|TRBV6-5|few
TGTGCCAGCGGCCTGACTATCCACCCAGTCACGGAGCTGTTTTTT
CASGLTIHPVTELFF
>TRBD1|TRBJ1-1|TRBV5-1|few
TGCGCCAGCAGCTTGTTTTCGCGATCGACAGGGCAGACTGAAGCTTTCTTT
CASSLFSRSTGQTEAFF
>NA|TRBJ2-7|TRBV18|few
TGTGCCAGCTCACCCTTGGCCGCGAGCTCCTACGAGCAGTACTTC
CASSPLAASSYEQYF
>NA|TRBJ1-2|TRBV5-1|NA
TGCGCCAGCAGCTTTGAGGCTTACTCTGGCTACACCTTC
CASSFEAYSGYTF
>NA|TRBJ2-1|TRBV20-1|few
TGCAGTGCTAGAGATCCCACTGGCTCCTACAATGAGCAGTTCTTC
CSARDPTGSYNEQFF
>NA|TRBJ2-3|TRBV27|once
TGTGCCAGCAGCCCCCAAGTCCTAGTGGGAGGCACAGATACGCAGTATTTT
CASSPQVLVGGTDTQYF
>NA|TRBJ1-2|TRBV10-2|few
TGCGCCAGCAGACAAAACTATGGCTACACCTTC
CASRQNYGYTF
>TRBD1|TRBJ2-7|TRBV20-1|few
TGCAGTGCGGAAGTTCGGACAGGGAAGTCCGAGCAGTACTTC
CSAEVRTGKSEQYF
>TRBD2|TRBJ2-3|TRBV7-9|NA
TGTGCGCGGGGGACTAGCGGGAGCACAGATACGCAGTATTTT
CARGTSGSTDTQYF
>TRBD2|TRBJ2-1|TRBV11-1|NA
TGTGCCAGCAGCTTCGGGACTAGCGGGAGGGCCTATCGGAATGAGCAGTTCTTC
CASSFGTSGRAYRNEQFF
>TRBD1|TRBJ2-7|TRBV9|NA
TGTGCCAGCAGCGCGTCGGACAGGGGACGGCAGTACTTC
CASSASDRGRQYF
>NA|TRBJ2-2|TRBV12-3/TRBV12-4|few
TGTGCCAGCAGCCCTTGGATGGGCGGGGAGCTGTTTTTT
CASSPWMGGELFF
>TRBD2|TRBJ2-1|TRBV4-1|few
TGCGCCAGCAAACTAGCGGGAGATCTCTACAATGAGCAGTTCTTC
CASKLAGDLYNEQFF
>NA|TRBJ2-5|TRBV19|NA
TGTGCCAGTAGTATTAGGGGACTTGAGGAGACCCAGTACTTC
CASSIRGLEETQYF
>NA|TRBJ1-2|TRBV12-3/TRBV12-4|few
TGTGCCAGCAGTTTTACAGGCTCGAACTATGGCTACACCTTC
CASSFTGSNYGYTF
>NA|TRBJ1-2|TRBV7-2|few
TGTGCCAGCAGCTTAGTCCTCAACTATGGCTACACCTTC
CASSLVLNYGYTF
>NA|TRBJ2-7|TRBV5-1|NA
TGCGCCAGCAGCTTGGAGGGGGACATCGGCTCCTACGAGCAGTACTTC
CASSLEGDIGSYEQYF
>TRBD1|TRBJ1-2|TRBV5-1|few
TGCGCCAGCAGCATCGATACAGGGGGCCTGGATGGCTACACCTTC
CASSIDTGGLDGYTF
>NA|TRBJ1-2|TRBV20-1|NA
TGCAGTGCTAGAGCCTATCTAGACACGAAAACTTATGGCTACACCTTC
CSARAYLDTKTYGYTF
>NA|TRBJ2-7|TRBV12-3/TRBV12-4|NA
TGTGCCAGCAGTTATAAGGCAGGGGAAGGGCAGTACTTC
CASSYKAGEGQYF
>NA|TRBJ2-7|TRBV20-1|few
TGCAGTGCCGAAGACCCGCGGGTTGTCTACGAGCAGTACTTC
CSAEDPRVVYEQYF
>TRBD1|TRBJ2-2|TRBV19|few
TGTGCCAGTAGTCGGACAGGGGTTACCGGGGAGCTGTTTTTT
CASSRTGVTGELFF
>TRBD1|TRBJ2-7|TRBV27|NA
TGTGCCAGCAGTTCCCAAATAGGACAGGTGGTTACTAGGGAGCAGTACTTC
CASSSQIGQVVTREQYF
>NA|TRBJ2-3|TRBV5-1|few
TGCGCCAGCAGCGGCCGGGGCCTAGATACGCAGTATTTT
CASSGRGLDTQYF